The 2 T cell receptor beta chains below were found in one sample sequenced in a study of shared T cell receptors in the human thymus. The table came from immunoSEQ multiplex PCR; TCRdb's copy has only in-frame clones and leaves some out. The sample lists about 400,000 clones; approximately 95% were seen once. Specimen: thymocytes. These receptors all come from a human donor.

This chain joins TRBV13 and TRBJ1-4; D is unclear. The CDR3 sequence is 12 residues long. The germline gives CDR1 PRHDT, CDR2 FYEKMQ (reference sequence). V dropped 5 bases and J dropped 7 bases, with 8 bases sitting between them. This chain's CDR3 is CASSQRTEKLFF. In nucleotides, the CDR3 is TGTGCCAGCAGCCAAAGAACTGAAAAACTGTTTTTT.

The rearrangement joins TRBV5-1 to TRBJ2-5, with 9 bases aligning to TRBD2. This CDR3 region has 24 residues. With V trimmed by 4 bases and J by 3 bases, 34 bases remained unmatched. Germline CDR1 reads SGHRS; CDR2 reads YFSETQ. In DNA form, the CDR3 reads TGCGCCAGCAGCCCCCGGAGACTAGCGGCGACCCTCGATATGCGAGTGAATCCCGAAGAGACCCAGTACTTC. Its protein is CASSPRRLAATLDMRVNPEETQYF.